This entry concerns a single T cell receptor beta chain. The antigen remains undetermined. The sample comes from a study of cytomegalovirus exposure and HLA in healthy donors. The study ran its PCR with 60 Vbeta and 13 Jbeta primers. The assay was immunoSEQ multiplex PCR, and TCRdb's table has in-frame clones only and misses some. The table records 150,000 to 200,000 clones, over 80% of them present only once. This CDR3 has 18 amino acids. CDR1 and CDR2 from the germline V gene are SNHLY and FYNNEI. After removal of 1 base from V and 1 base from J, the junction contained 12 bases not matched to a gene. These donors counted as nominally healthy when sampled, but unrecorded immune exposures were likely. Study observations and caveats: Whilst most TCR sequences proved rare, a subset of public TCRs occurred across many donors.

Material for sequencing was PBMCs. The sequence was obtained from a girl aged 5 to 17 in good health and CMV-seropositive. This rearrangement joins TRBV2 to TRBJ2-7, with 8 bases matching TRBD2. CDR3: CASSEDKAGADFSYEQYF. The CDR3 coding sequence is TGTGCCAGCAGTGAAGATAAAGCGGGGGCTGACTTTTCCTACGAGCAGTACTTC.